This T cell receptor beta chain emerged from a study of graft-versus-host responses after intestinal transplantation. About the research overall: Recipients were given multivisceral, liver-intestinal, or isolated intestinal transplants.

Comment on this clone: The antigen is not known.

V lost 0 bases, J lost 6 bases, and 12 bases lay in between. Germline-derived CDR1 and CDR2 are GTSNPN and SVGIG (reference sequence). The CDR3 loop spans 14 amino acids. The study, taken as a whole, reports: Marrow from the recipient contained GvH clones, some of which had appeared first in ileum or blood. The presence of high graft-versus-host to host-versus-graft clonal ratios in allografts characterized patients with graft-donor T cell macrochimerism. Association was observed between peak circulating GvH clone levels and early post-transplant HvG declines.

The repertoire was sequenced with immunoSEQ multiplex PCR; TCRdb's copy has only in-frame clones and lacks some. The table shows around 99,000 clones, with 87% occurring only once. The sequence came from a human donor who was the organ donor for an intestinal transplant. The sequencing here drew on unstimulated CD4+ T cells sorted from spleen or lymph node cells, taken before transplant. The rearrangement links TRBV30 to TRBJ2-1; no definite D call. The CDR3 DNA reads TGTGCCTGGAGTGTAACCGTCTCGATCAATGAGCAGTTCTTC. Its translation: CAWSVTVSINEQFF. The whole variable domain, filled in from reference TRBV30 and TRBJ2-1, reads SQTIHQWPATLVQPVGSPLSLECTVEGTSNPNLYWYRQAAGRGLQLLFYSVGIGQISSEVPQNLSASRPQDRQFILSSKKLLLSDSGFYLCAWSVTVSINEQFFGPGTRLTVL.